The 22 T cell receptor beta chains given below trace back to one sample, sequenced in a study of PD-1 blockade in classical Hodgkin lymphoma. Clones were sequenced by immunoSEQ multiplex PCR, and TCRdb holds only the in-frame ones, with some missing. The data show around 16,000 clones, with approximately 88% seen just once and more than 35% held by the top ten. Relapse was seen in all patients after autologous stem cell transplantation, and brentuximab vedotin exposure was variable. Specimen: peripheral blood mononuclear cells (PBMCs), collected before the second cycle of nivolumab. These receptors all stem from a human donor with classical Hodgkin lymphoma.

This clone appeared once. The V call is TRBV18, the J call TRBJ1-1; D unresolved. The CDR3 has 16 amino acids. Trimming shortened V by 1 base and J by 4 bases, and 16 bases separated the two germline ends. Germline V CDR1 and CDR2: KGHSH, LQKENI. The CDR3 DNA follows: TGTGCCAGCTCACCACGCCGTGGGGAGGGAGGCACTGAAGCTTTCTTT. This codes for CASSPRRGEGGTEAFF.

The chain combines TRBV6-6 with TRBJ2-5; 7 bases are shared with TRBD2. Germline assignment: CDR1 MNHNY and CDR2 SVGAGI (reference sequence). The length of the CDR3 is 15 residues. The V segment lost 6 bases and the J segment 5 bases; nucleotides outside the gene matches: 12. The CDR3 DNA follows: TGTGCCAGCAGCTTCGGGACTACCCGCGGGGAGACCCAGTACTTC. Protein sequence: CASSFGTTRGETQYF.

This rearrangement joins TRBV27 to TRBJ1-1, with 8 positions matching TRBD1. The CDR3 totals 15 residues. Germline V gene lookup returns CDR1 MNHEY and CDR2 SMNVEV (reference sequence). With 6 bases clipped from V and 5 bases from J, the junction kept 11 bases outside the gene matches. CDR3 in amino acids: CASRRDRGVETEAFF. The CDR3 DNA is TGTGCCAGCAGACGCGACAGGGGAGTCGAAACTGAAGCTTTCTTT.

There are a few counts of this clone. The V gene is TRBV4-1, the J gene TRBJ2-1; D unresolved. V was pared by 0 bases and J by 1 base, with 13 bases between. From germline, CDR1 is MGHRA and CDR2 YSYEKL. The CDR3 sequence is 17 residues long. CDR3 in DNA: TGCGCCAGCAGCCAAGAGGCAGCGAATCCGTCCTACAATGAGCAGTTCTTC. Translating it yields CASSQEAANPSYNEQFF.

The table lists this clone with a few counts. This sequence joins TRBV7-3 and TRBJ1-2; 10 bases agree with TRBD1. The CDR3 runs to 13 residues. The ends lost 5 bases at V and 8 bases at J; junction bases unmatched: 5. Germline V gene lookup returns CDR1 SGHTA and CDR2 FQGTGA. CDR3 sequence (DNA): TGTGCCAGCAGCATAGGACAGGGGGAAGGCTACACCTTC. Translating gives CASSIGQGEGYTF.

This chain connects TRBV25-1 to TRBJ2-7, with 7 bases fitting TRBD2. The ends lost 9 bases at V and 0 bases at J; junction bases unmatched: 11. The CDR3 is 15 amino acids. Germline V gene data show CDR1 as MGHDK and CDR2 as SYGVNS. CDR3 nucleotides: TGTGCCAGTGCGGGGAAGCGGGGCAGCTCCTACGAGCAGTACTTC. As protein: CASAGKRGSSYEQYF.

This clone is medium-sized in the sample. The genes are TRBV6-5 and TRBJ2-1; D possibly matches TRBD1 or TRBD2 (5 bases each). Germline CDR1 MNHEY, CDR2 SVGAGI. V was trimmed by 6 bases and J by 5 bases, leaving 11 bases between them. This CDR3 has 13 amino acids. DNA of the CDR3: TGTGCCAGCAGGCTCCGGGACCACAATGAGCAGTTCTTC. Protein: CASRLRDHNEQFF.

The chain is built from TRBV11-2 and TRBJ2-7, with 16 bases matching TRBD2. The CDR3 length is 15 residues. J lost 4 bases, V lost 5 bases, and 2 bases had no gene match. The V gene's germline CDR1 is SGHAT and CDR2 FQNNGV. In nucleotides, the CDR3 is TGTGCCAGCAGCGTGGGACTAGCGGGAGGGTACGAGCAGTACTTC. This codes for CASSVGLAGGYEQYF.

The rearrangement uses TRBV28 and TRBJ1-2, with 7 nucleotides matching TRBD1. The CDR3 consists of 13 residues. CDR1 and CDR2 (germline): MDHEN, SYDVKM. V gave up 4 bases and J gave up 4 bases; unmatched junction bases: 3. The CDR3 DNA follows: TGTGCCAGCAGTTGGGGACAGTCCTATGGCTACACCTTC. Protein product: CASSWGQSYGYTF.

V gene TRBV27 combines with J gene TRBJ2-5; 11 bases agree with TRBD2. V shed 4 bases, J shed 3 bases, and the junction held 1 base outside the gene matches. Germline CDR1 MNHEY, CDR2 SMNVEV (reference sequence). CDR3 length equals 14 residues. In DNA form, the CDR3 reads TGTGCCAGCAGTTCACTAGCGGGAGAAGAGACCCAGTACTTC. Amino acids: CASSSLAGEETQYF.

The J gene is TRBJ1-6, the V gene TRBV4-2, with D possibly TRBD1 on 5 matching bases. This CDR3 is built from 15 residues. The germline CDR1 and CDR2 sequences are LGHNA and YNFKEQ. V lost 0 bases and J lost 10, with 13 bases in between. The CDR3 here is CASSQEEGMKSPLHF. CDR3 sequence (DNA): TGTGCCAGCAGCCAAGAAGAGGGGATGAAATCACCCCTCCACTTT.

The count of this clone is one. The chain joins TRBV7-5 to TRBJ1-2; the table's D call, TRBD1, has no DNA check behind it. TRBV7-5 is flagged as a pseudogene. The CDR3 extends over 15 amino acids. This CDR3 reads CARSLEFRTGYGYTF. CDR3 DNA sequence: TGTGCCAGAAGCTTAGAATTTCGGACAGGCTATGGCTACACCTTC.

The chain is built from TRBV11-2 and TRBJ2-7, with D tentatively TRBD1 (6 bases). Per germline, CDR1 SGHAT and CDR2 FQNNGV. This CDR3 contains 14 residues. Trimming stripped 4 bases from V and 0 bases from J, with 10 bases between. CDR3 region: CASSSQGLSYEQYF. CDR3 DNA: TGTGCCAGCAGCTCCCAGGGGCTCTCCTACGAGCAGTACTTC.

The gene calls are TRBV7-3 and TRBJ2-7; 9 bases match TRBD1. Germline lookup yields CDR1 SGHTA and CDR2 FQGTGA. The CDR3 runs 16 residues. The junction had 11 bases not matched to a gene; V was cut back by 1 base and J by 7 bases. The CDR3 here is CASSLRGQGRSQEQYF. For the CDR3, the DNA is TGTGCCAGCAGCTTAAGGGGACAGGGTAGATCGCAAGAGCAGTACTTC.

The V and J genes are TRBV12-5 and TRBJ2-5; no definite D call. This CDR3 spans 14 amino acids. V was shortened by 4 bases and J by 5 bases, with 14 bases between the two germline ends. Germline V gene sequence: CDR1 LGHNT, CDR2 FRNRAP. The CDR3 DNA is TGTGCTAGTGGTTCCGGGCCGGGTCGGGAGACCCAGTACTTC. Its protein product is CASGSGPGRETQYF.

The V call is TRBV6-1, the J call TRBJ2-7, with D possibly called TRBD1 or TRBD2 (5 bases each). The CDR3 runs 17 residues. Germline lookup yields CDR1 MNHNS and CDR2 SASEGT. Trimming pared 2 bases from V and 2 bases from J, leaving 19 bases between. CDR3 sequence: CASSESGHGDPPYEQYF. The CDR3 DNA is TGTGCCAGCAGTGAATCAGGTCATGGGGACCCTCCCTACGAGCAGTACTTC.

This clone was picked up one time. V and J are TRBV5-1 and TRBJ2-5; D might be TRBD2 (6 bases). Germline V gene lookup returns CDR1 SGHRS and CDR2 YFSETQ. The CDR3 is 16 amino acids. The germline V and J ends were trimmed by 4 bases and 1 base, with 17 bases remaining between them. As DNA, the CDR3 is TGCGCCAGCAGCCCGGGAGTAGAGGTATCCCAAGAGACCCAGTACTTC. It is translated as CASSPGVEVSQETQYF.

The chain employs TRBV19 and TRBJ1-2; D uncertain. Germline V CDR1 and CDR2: LNHDA, SQIVND (reference sequence). V dropped 3 bases and J dropped 5 bases, with 22 bases sitting between them. CDR3 size: 17 residues. CDR3 in DNA: TGTGCCAGTAGTATTGACTTGGGCAGCTCATTCCATTATGGCTACACCTTC. Translation gives CASSIDLGSSFHYGYTF.

J is TRBJ2-1 and V is TRBV6-4; TRBD2 aligns across 7 bases. After removal of 2 bases from V and 9 bases from J, the junction contained 7 bases not matched to a gene. CDR1 and CDR2 (germline): MRHNA, SNTAGT. This CDR3 has 14 amino acids. This CDR3 is CASSDTAGRSEQFF. The CDR3, as DNA: TGTGCCAGCAGTGACACAGCGGGAAGGAGTGAGCAGTTCTTC.

This chain joins TRBV11-1 and TRBJ2-1; D is unclear. Germline V gives CDR1 SGHAT, CDR2 FQDESV (reference sequence). There are 15 residues in the CDR3. V lost 1 base to trimming and J lost 6 bases, with 13 bases between them. CDR3 region: CASSLDRGSANEQFF. CDR3 bases: TGTGCCAGCAGCTTAGATAGAGGCTCGGCCAATGAGCAGTTCTTC.

V usage is TRBV9 and J usage is TRBJ2-7; D call uncertain. Germline V lookup: CDR1 SGDLS, CDR2 YYNGEE. Trimming took 3 bases from V and 0 from J, leaving 13 bases between them. The CDR3 sequence is 15 residues long. This CDR3 is CASSEGNQASYEQYF. CDR3 DNA: TGTGCCAGCAGCGAAGGGAACCAGGCCTCCTACGAGCAGTACTTC.

This chain connects TRBV5-1 to TRBJ1-2; D is unclear. The CDR3 runs to 14 residues. Trimming shortened V by 3 bases and J by 0 bases, and 9 bases separated the two germline ends. The V gene's germline CDR1 is SGHRS and CDR2 YFSETQ. The CDR3 nucleotides are TGCGCCAGCAGCTGGCCGGGAGCTAACTATGGCTACACCTTC. Its protein is CASSWPGANYGYTF.